Below, one T cell receptor beta chain is given with its context. The entry originates in a study of blood T cell repertoires in COVID-19. Produced via immunoSEQ multiplex PCR; TCRdb's table is partial and in-frame only. This table has about 160,000 clones, roughly 84% appearing once. The CDR3 sequence is 14 residues long. Trimming at V came to 9 bases and at J to 7 bases, leaving 7 bases not matched to a gene. Germline V gene sequence: CDR1 MDHEN, CDR2 SYDVKM. This clonotype was sampled from a man aged 35 to 55 with acute or convalescent COVID-19. J is TRBJ2-1 and V is TRBV28; 12 bases are shared with TRBD2. Sequenced sample: peripheral blood. In nucleotides, the CDR3 is TGTGCCAGTATCGGGCTAGCGGGGGGGAATGAGCAGTTCTTC. Translated: CASIGLAGGNEQFF.